This TCR beta chain comes out of a study of a mutant IDH1 vaccine in newly diagnosed glioma. About the research overall: Before enrollment, the patients had been treated with radiotherapy alone, temozolomide alone, or both together. Most of them had received both.

Only in-frame clones appear in the TCRdb table, and some are missing; sequencing was by immunoSEQ multiplex PCR. The sample records approximately 100,000 clones, around 90% being singletons. Trimming pared 5 bases from V and 5 bases from J, leaving 16 bases between. Germline V CDR1 and CDR2: MDHEN, SYDVKM. The CDR3 has 14 amino acids. Indicated time point: baseline, week 1 (first vaccination visit). Specified treatment: pre-vaccination baseline after standard-of-care therapy. The chain recombines TRBV28 with TRBJ2-7, with D possibly matching TRBD1 (6 bases). This receptor was obtained from a woman in her fifties or sixties with glioma. Sequencing used PBMCs, obtained from a glioma patient treated with radiotherapy, temozolomide or both. CDR3 in DNA: TGTGCCAGCAGTACCGGACAGAGGGGTAACGAGCAGTACTTC. Translating gives CASSTGQRGNEQYF.